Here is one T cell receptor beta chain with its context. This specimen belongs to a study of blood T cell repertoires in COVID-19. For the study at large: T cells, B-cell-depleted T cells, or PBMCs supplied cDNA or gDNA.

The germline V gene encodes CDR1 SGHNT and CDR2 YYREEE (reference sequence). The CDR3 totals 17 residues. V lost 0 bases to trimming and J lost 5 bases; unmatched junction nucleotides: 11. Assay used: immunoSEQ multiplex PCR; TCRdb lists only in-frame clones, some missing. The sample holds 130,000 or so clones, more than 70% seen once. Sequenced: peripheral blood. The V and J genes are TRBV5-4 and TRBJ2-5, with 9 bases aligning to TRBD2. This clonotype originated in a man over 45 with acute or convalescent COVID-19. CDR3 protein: CASSLAMAGGGQETQYF. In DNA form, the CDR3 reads TGTGCCAGCAGCTTGGCGATGGCGGGAGGGGGACAGGAGACCCAGTACTTC.